One sample yielded the 2 T cell receptor beta chains listed below, sequenced in a study of blood T cell repertoires in COVID-19. TCRdb keeps only in-frame clones here, not all; method: immunoSEQ multiplex PCR. The table records a few hundred thousand clones, 80% to 90% of them present only once. The sequencing input was peripheral blood. These receptors all come from a woman aged 25 to 39 with COVID-19, enrolled during active disease.

For the CDR3, the DNA is TGTGCCAGCAGCCCCGGTGCACTCCCCAATCAGCCCCAGCATTTT. This translates into CASSPGALPNQPQHF. The J gene is TRBJ1-5, the V gene TRBV5-6, with D uncertain. CDR3 size: 15 residues. V shed 4 bases and J shed 3 bases, with 14 bases lying between them. Germline V gives CDR1 SGHDT, CDR2 YYEEEE.

The chain is built from TRBV30 and TRBJ1-3, with TRBD1 as a possible D gene (6 bases). The length of the CDR3 is 14 residues. CDR1 is GTSNPN, CDR2 SVGIG, per germline (reference sequence). Trimming removed 2 bases at V and 4 bases at J, with 12 bases between. As DNA, the CDR3 is TGTGCCTGGAGTACCGGACAGAGGGGAAACACCATATATTTT. It is translated as CAWSTGQRGNTIYF. The full variable domain, its missing parts supplied by reference TRBV30 and TRBJ1-3, is SQTIHQWPATLVQPVGSPLSLECTVEGTSNPNLYWYRQAAGRGLQLLFYSVGIGQISSEVPQNLSASRPQDRQFILSSKKLLLSDSGFYLCAWSTGQRGNTIYFGEGSWLTVV.